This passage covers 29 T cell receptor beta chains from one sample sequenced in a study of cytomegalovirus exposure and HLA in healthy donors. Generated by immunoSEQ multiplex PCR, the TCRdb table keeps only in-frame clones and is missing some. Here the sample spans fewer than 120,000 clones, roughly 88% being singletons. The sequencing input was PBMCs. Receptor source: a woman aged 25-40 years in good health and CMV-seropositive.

CDR3 DNA: TGTGCCAGCAGCTTAGCTCCCCTAGTTTACGAGCAGTACTTC. This codes for CASSLAPLVYEQYF. The V and J genes are TRBV7-2 and TRBJ2-7, with D unresolved. V lost 0 bases, J lost 4 bases, and 10 bases lay in between. This CDR3 is built from 14 residues. The V gene's germline CDR1 is SGHTA and CDR2 FQGNSA. Using reference TRBV7-2 and TRBJ2-7 for the parts outside the CDR3, the full variable domain is GAGVSQSPSNKVTEKGKDVELRCDPISGHTALYWYRQSLGQGLEFLIYFQGNSAPDKSGLPSDRFSAERTGGSVSTLTIQRTQQEDSAVYLCASSLAPLVYEQYFGPGTRLTVT.

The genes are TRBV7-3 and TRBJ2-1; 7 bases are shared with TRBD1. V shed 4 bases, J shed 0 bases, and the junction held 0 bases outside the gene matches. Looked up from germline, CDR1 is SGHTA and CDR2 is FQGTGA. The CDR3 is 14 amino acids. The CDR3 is CASSSGGSYNEQFF. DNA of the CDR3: TGTGCCAGCAGCTCAGGGGGCTCCTACAATGAGCAGTTCTTC.

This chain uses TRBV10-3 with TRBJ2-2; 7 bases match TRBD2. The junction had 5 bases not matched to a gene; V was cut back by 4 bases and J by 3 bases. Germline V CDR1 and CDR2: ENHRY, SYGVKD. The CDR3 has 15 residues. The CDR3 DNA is TGTGCCATCAGTGCGGGGGGTGTGGACACCGGGGAGCTGTTTTTT. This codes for CAISAGGVDTGELFF.

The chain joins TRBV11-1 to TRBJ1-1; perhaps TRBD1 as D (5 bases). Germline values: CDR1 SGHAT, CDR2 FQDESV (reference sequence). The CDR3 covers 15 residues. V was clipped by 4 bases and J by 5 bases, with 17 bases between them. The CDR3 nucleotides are TGTGCCAGCAGCTACTTTGGGGCGCGGCTTACTGAAGCTTTCTTT. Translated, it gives CASSYFGARLTEAFF. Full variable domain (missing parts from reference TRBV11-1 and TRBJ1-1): EAEVAQSPRYKITEKSQAVAFWCDPISGHATLYWYRQILGQGPELLVQFQDESVVDDSQLPKDRFSAERLKGVDSTLKIQPAELGDSAMYLCASSYFGARLTEAFFGQGTRLTVV.

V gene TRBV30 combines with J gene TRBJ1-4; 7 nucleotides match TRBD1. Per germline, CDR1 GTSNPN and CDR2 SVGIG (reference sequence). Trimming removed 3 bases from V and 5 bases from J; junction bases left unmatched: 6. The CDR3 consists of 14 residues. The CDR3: CAWSGTVENEKLFF. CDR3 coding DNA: TGTGCCTGGAGCGGGACAGTGGAGAATGAAAAACTGTTTTTT.

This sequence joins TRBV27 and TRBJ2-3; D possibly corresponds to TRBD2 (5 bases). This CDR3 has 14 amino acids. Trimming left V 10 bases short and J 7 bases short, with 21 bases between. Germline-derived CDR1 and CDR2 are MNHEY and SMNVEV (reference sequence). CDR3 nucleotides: TGTGCCACAACTGAGGACGGAGGCACGAATACGCAGTATTTT. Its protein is CATTEDGGTNTQYF.

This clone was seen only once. The CDR3 here is CASSYRRKAFF. CDR3 coding DNA: TGTGCCAGCAGTTACAGGCGAAAAGCTTTCTTT. The V gene is TRBV27, the J gene TRBJ1-1, with D possibly matching TRBD1 (5 bases). The CDR3 covers 11 residues. The germline V gene has CDR1 MNHEY and CDR2 SMNVEV (reference sequence). The germline V and J ends were trimmed by 4 bases and 9 bases, with 9 bases remaining between them.

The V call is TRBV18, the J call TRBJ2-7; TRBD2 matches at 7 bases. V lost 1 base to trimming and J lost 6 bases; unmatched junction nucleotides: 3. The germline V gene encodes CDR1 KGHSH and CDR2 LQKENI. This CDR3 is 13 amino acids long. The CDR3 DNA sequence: TGTGCCAGCTCACCACGAGGGGAGGGCGAGCAGTACTTC. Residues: CASSPRGEGEQYF.

CDR3 coding DNA: TGTGCCAGCAGTCTCAGGGCGGGGGCCTCCTACGAGCAGTACTTC. It yields the protein CASSLRAGASYEQYF. The chain links TRBV6-6 to TRBJ2-7; perhaps TRBD2 as D (7 bases). The germline V gene encodes CDR1 MNHNY and CDR2 SVGAGI (reference sequence). This CDR3 is built from 15 residues. V was shortened by 5 bases and J by 0 bases, with 14 bases between the two germline ends.

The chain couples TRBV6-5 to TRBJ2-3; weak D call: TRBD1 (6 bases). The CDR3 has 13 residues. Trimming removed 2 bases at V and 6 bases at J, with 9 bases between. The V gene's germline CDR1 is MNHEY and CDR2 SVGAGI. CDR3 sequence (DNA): TGTGCCAGCAGTTACCACAGGGCGGATACGCAGTATTTT. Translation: CASSYHRADTQYF.

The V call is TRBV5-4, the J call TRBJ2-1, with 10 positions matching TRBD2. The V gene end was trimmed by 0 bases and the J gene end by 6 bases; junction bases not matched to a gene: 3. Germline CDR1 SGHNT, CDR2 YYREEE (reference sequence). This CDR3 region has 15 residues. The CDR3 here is CASSLGAGGTNEQFF. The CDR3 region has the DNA TGTGCCAGCAGCTTGGGAGCGGGGGGGACCAATGAGCAGTTCTTC.

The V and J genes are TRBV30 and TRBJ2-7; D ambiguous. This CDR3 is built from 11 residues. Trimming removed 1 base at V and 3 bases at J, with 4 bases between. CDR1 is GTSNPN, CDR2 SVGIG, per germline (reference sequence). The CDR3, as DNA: TGTGCCTGGAGTGCAATCTACGAGCAGTACTTC. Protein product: CAWSAIYEQYF.

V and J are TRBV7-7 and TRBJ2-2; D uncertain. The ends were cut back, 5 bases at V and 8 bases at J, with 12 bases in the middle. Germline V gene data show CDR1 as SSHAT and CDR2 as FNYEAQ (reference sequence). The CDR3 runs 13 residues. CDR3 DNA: TGTGCCAGCAGCCTATCCATGACAGGGGAGCTGTTTTTT. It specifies CASSLSMTGELFF.

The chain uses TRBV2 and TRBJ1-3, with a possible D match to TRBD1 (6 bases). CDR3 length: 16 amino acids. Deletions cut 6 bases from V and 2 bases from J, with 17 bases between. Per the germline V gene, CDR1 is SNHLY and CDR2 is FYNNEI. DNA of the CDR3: TGTGCCAGCAGAGGGGGGGAAGGACGGCCTGGAAACACCATATATTTT. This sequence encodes CASRGGEGRPGNTIYF.

The CDR3 DNA reads as TGTGCCAGCAGTCAGACAGGGGCCGCTTTCTTT. This gives the protein CASSQTGAAFF. This rearrangement joins TRBV6-1 to TRBJ1-1; 8 bases agree with TRBD1. Germline CDR1 and CDR2: MNHNS and SASEGT. The CDR3 contains 11 residues. The ends lost 5 bases at V and 11 bases at J; junction bases unmatched: 4.

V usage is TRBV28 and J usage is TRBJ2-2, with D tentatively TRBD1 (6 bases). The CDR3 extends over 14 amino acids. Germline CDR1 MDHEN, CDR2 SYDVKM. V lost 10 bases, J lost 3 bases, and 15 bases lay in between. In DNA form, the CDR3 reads TGTGCCACACGGACAGACAGCTACACCGGGGAGCTGTTTTTT. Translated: CATRTDSYTGELFF.

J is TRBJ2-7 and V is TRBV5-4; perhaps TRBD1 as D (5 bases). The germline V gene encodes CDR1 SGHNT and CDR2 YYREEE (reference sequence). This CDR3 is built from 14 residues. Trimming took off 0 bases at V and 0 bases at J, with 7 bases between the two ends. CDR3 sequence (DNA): TGTGCCAGCAGCTTGGACAGGAGCTCCTACGAGCAGTACTTC. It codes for CASSLDRSSYEQYF.

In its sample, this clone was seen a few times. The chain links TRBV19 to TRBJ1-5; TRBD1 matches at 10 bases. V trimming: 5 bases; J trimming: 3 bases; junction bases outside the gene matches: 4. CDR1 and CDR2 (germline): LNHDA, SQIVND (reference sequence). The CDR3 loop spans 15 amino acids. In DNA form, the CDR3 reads TGTGCCAGTAGTCAGGGACAGGGGCTCAATCAGCCCCAGCATTTT. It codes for CASSQGQGLNQPQHF.

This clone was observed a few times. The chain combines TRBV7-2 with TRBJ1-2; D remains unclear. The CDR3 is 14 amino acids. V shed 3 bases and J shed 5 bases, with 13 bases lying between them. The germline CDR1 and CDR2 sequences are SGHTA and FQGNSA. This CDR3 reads CASSFPGIDYGYTF. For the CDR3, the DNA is TGTGCCAGCAGCTTTCCGGGGATCGATTATGGCTACACCTTC.

CDR3 DNA: TGTGCCAGAAGCTTTAGGGGACTCTCTGGAAACACCATATATTTT. Translating it yields CARSFRGLSGNTIYF. The chain uses TRBV5-3 and TRBJ1-3; D is perhaps TRBD1 (5 bases). TRBV5-3 carries the ORF label, with uncertain function. V gave up 2 bases and J gave up 0 bases, with 9 bases separating them. The length of the CDR3 is 15 residues.

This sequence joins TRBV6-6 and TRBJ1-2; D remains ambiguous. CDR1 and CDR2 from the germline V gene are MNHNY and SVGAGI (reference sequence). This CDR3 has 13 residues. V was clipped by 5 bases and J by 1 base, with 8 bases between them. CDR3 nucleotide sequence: TGTGCCAGCAGTGTCACAAGTAACTATGGCTACACCTTC. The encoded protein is CASSVTSNYGYTF.

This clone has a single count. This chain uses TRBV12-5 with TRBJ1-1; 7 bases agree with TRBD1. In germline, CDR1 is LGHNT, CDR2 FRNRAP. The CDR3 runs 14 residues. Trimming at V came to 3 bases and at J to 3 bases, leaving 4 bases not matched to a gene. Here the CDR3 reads CASGLGGEYTEAFF. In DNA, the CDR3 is TGTGCTAGTGGTTTAGGGGGCGAGTACACTGAAGCTTTCTTT.

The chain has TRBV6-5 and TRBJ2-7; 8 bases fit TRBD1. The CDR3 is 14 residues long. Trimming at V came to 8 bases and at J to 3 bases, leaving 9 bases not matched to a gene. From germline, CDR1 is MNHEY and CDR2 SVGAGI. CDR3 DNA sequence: TGTGCCAGCTCGCCTGGGACAGGATACTACGAGCAGTACTTC. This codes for CASSPGTGYYEQYF.

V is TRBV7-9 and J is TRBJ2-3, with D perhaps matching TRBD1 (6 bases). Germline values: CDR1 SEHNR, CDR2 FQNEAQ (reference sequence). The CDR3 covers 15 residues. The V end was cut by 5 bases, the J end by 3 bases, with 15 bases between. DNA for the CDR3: TGTGCCAGCAGCACGGGACACCTCACGACAGATACGCAGTATTTT. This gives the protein CASSTGHLTTDTQYF.

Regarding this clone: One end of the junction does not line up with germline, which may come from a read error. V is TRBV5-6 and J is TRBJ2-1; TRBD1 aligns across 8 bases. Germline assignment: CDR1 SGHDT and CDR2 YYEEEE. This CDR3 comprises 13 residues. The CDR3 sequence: CASSLDRVDEQFF. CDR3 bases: TGTGCCAGCAGTTTGGACAGGGTTGATGAGCAGTTCTTC.

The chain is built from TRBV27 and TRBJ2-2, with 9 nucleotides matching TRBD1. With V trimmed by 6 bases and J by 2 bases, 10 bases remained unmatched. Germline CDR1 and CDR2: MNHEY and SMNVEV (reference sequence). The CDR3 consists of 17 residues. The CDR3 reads CASRSFGQGPNTGELFF. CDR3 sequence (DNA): TGTGCCAGCAGATCCTTTGGACAGGGGCCCAACACCGGGGAGCTGTTTTTT.

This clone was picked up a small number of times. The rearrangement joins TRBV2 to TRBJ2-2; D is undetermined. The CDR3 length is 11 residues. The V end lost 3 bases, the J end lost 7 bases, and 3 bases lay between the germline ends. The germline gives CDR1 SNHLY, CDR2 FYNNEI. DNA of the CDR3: TGTGCCAGCAGTGAGTACGGGGAGCTGTTTTTT. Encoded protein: CASSEYGELFF.

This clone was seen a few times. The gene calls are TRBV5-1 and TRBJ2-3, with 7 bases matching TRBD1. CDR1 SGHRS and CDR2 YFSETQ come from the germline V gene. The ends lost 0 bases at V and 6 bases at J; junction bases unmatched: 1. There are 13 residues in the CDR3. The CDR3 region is CASSLAQGDTQYF. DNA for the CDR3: TGCGCCAGCAGCTTGGCACAGGGGGATACGCAGTATTTT. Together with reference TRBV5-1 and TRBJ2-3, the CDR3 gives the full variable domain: KAGVTQTPRYLIKTRGQQVTLSCSPISGHRSVSWYQQTPGQGLQFLFEYFSETQRNKGNFPGRFSGRQFSNSRSEMNVSTLELGDSALYLCASSLAQGDTQYFGPGTRLTVL.

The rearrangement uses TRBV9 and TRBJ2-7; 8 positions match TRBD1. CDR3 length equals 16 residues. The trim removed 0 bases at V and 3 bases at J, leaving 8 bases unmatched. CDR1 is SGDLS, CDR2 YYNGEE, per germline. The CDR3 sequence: CASSVAAGGLGYEQYF. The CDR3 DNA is TGTGCCAGCAGCGTAGCCGCAGGGGGCCTCGGCTACGAGCAGTACTTC.